A single sample is the source of the 28 T cell receptor beta chains below, sequenced in a study of cytotoxic CD8 clonotypes in ibrutinib-treated CLL. Profiled with immunoSEQ multiplex PCR; TCRdb holds only in-frame clones, not every one. The table includes 20,000 to 25,000 clones, roughly three quarters detected once. This sample comprised PBMCs, obtained after 24 months of ibrutinib treatment. These receptors all stem from a human donor with chronic lymphocytic leukemia.

The chain uses TRBV27 and TRBJ1-6, with D unresolved. The CDR3 spans 13 residues. Trimming cost V 5 bases and J 6 bases, with 8 bases left between them. From germline, CDR1 is MNHEY and CDR2 SMNVEV (reference sequence). In nucleotides, the CDR3 is TGTGCCAGCAGTCTTAATGGTAATTCACCCCTCCACTTT. Its translation is CASSLNGNSPLHF.

This chain uses TRBV7-9 with TRBJ1-2; D is perhaps TRBD1 (5 bases). Germline loops: CDR1 SEHNR, CDR2 FQNEAQ (reference sequence). The CDR3 sequence is 15 residues long. V was trimmed by 10 bases and J by 2 bases, leaving 20 bases between them. CDR3 DNA sequence: TGTGCCATCCACGGTTTCAGGGCTTCCAACTATGGCTACACCTTC. This encodes CAIHGFRASNYGYTF.

The V gene is TRBV7-9, the J gene TRBJ1-3; no reliable D call. The CDR3 consists of 14 residues. The ends were cut back, 2 bases at V and 2 bases at J, with 7 bases in the middle. Germline-derived CDR1 and CDR2 are SEHNR and FQNEAQ (reference sequence). The DNA for the CDR3 is TGTGCCAGCAGCTTACTGACCGCTGGAAACACCATATATTTT. Encoded protein: CASSLLTAGNTIYF. Drawing the rest from reference TRBV7-9 and TRBJ1-3, the complete variable domain is DTGVSQNPRHKITKRGQNVTFRCDPISEHNRLYWYRQTLGQGPEFLTYFQNEAQLEKSRLLSDRFSAERPKGSFSTLEIQRTEQGDSAMYLCASSLLTAGNTIYFGEGSWLTVV.

This rearrangement joins TRBV19 to TRBJ2-2; D gene uncertain. CDR1 is LNHDA, CDR2 SQIVND, per germline (reference sequence). Trimming left V 6 bases short and J 0 bases short, with 11 bases between. The CDR3 has 15 amino acids. The CDR3 sequence is CASRVAAANTGELFF. In nucleotides, the CDR3 is TGTGCCAGTAGAGTCGCGGCTGCGAACACCGGGGAGCTGTTTTTT.

This sequence joins TRBV7-6 and TRBJ1-2; TRBD1 matches 9 bases. Germline lookup yields CDR1 SGHVS and CDR2 FNYEAQ. The CDR3 consists of 15 residues. Trimming at V came to 6 bases and at J to 5 bases, leaving 10 bases not matched to a gene. CDR3 residues: CASSFTTGGVYGYTF. As DNA, the CDR3 is TGTGCCAGCAGTTTCACAACAGGGGGCGTTTATGGCTACACCTTC.

The chain employs TRBV7-9 and TRBJ1-2; D is unclear. The CDR3 sequence is 17 residues long. V gave up 1 base and J gave up 1 base, with 16 bases separating them. Germline assignment: CDR1 SEHNR and CDR2 FQNEAQ (reference sequence). CDR3 bases: TGTGCCAGCAGCTTAGACAGAGTGGGCGGCCGTAACTATGGCTACACCTTC. Its translation: CASSLDRVGGRNYGYTF.

This clone was counted once. The chain is built from TRBV7-9 and TRBJ2-7; D possibly corresponds to TRBD2 (6 bases). V was trimmed by 5 bases and J by 3 bases, leaving 17 bases between them. This CDR3 is 15 amino acids long. Germline V lookup: CDR1 SEHNR, CDR2 FQNEAQ (reference sequence). CDR3 in amino acids: CASSADGGFNYEQYF. For the CDR3, the DNA is TGTGCCAGCAGCGCAGACGGGGGATTCAACTACGAGCAGTACTTC. The complete variable domain, with remaining parts taken from reference TRBV7-9 and TRBJ2-7, reads DTGVSQNPRHKITKRGQNVTFRCDPISEHNRLYWYRQTLGQGPEFLTYFQNEAQLEKSRLLSDRFSAERPKGSFSTLEIQRTEQGDSAMYLCASSADGGFNYEQYFGPGTRLTVT.

The chain is built from TRBV4-1 and TRBJ1-1; D unclear. In germline, CDR1 is MGHRA, CDR2 YSYEKL. The CDR3 contains 16 residues. The V end lost 1 base, the J end lost 3 bases, and 15 bases lay between the germline ends. DNA for the CDR3: TGCGCCAGCAGCCAAGGTGCGGGGAGGCTGGACACTGAAGCTTTCTTT. This sequence encodes CASSQGAGRLDTEAFF.

This clone came up a few times. The V gene is TRBV11-2, the J gene TRBJ2-2, with D hard to call. The CDR3 covers 15 residues. V was pared by 3 bases and J by 0 bases, with 8 bases between. Per germline, CDR1 SGHAT and CDR2 FQNNGV. CDR3 in amino acids: CASSFTYSNTGELFF. The CDR3 DNA sequence: TGTGCCAGCAGCTTTACATACTCGAACACCGGGGAGCTGTTTTTT. The complete variable domain, with remaining parts taken from reference TRBV11-2 and TRBJ2-2, reads EAGVAQSPRYKIIEKRQSVAFWCNPISGHATLYWYQQILGQGPKLLIQFQNNGVVDDSQLPKDRFSAERLKGVDSTLKIQPAKLEDSAVYLCASSFTYSNTGELFFGEGSRLTVL.

This clone was found once. The chain combines TRBV27 with TRBJ2-3; perhaps TRBD2 as D (7 bases). V lost 2 bases and J lost 7, with 16 bases in between. CDR1 and CDR2 from the germline V gene are MNHEY and SMNVEV (reference sequence). The CDR3 is made up of 15 amino acids. The CDR3 region is CASSLLGGPANTQYF. The CDR3 region has the DNA TGTGCCAGCAGTTTACTGGGGGGGCCTGCGAATACGCAGTATTTT.

Ten or more counts support this clone. V gene TRBV6-1 combines with J gene TRBJ2-7; TRBD2 agrees at 12 bases. V lost 7 bases, J lost 4 bases, and 8 bases stayed unmatched. CDR3 length equals 15 residues. The germline CDR1 and CDR2 sequences are MNHNS and SASEGT. The DNA of the CDR3 is TGTGCCAGCATGATAGGACTAGCGGGGTATTACGAGCAGTACTTC. It encodes CASMIGLAGYYEQYF.

The chain combines TRBV5-4 with TRBJ2-3, with D unclear. Trimming removed 3 bases from V and 4 bases from J, with 9 bases in between. The CDR3 has 13 residues. Germline CDR1 reads SGHNT; CDR2 reads YYREEE (reference sequence). This chain's CDR3 is CASSSLQPDTQYF. The CDR3 bases are TGTGCCAGCAGCTCTTTACAACCAGATACGCAGTATTTT.

V and J are TRBV2 and TRBJ2-7; TRBD1 aligns across 7 bases. CDR3 length: 17 residues. V was pared by 5 bases and J by 2 bases, with 15 bases of the junction left unmatched. The germline CDR1 and CDR2 sequences are SNHLY and FYNNEI. The CDR3 DNA is TGTGCCAGCAGTTCCCCAATCACAGGGGTAAAACCCTACGAGCAGTACTTC. Amino acid sequence: CASSSPITGVKPYEQYF.

The count of this clone is one. The gene calls are TRBV6-5 and TRBJ1-3; possible D gene TRBD1, 5 bases. The V end was cut by 6 bases, the J end by 1 base, with 13 bases between. Germline lookup yields CDR1 MNHEY and CDR2 SVGAGI. The CDR3 is made up of 15 amino acids. The CDR3 DNA is TGTGCCAGCAGAATTACCAGGGAGTCTGGAAACACCATATATTTT. It is translated as CASRITRESGNTIYF.

The chain links TRBV18 to TRBJ1-1; D is ambiguous. Trimming pared 5 bases from V and 1 base from J, leaving 8 bases between. This CDR3 has 13 residues. Per germline, CDR1 KGHSH and CDR2 LQKENI. In nucleotides, the CDR3 is TGTGCCAGCTCATCCGACAAGAACACTGAAGCTTTCTTT. Amino acids: CASSSDKNTEAFF.

V usage is TRBV19 and J usage is TRBJ1-2, with 7 bases aligning to TRBD1. The V segment lost 4 bases and the J segment 5 bases; nucleotides outside the gene matches: 10. This CDR3 spans 15 amino acids. CDR1 and CDR2 from the germline V gene are LNHDA and SQIVND (reference sequence). The CDR3 DNA reads as TGTGCCAGTAGTACGGGAACAGGGGTGGCGTATGGCTACACCTTC. Its protein is CASSTGTGVAYGYTF.

The gene calls are TRBV7-6 and TRBJ2-2; D is unclear. Trimming took 4 bases from V and 6 from J, leaving 6 bases between them. Germline-derived CDR1 and CDR2 are SGHVS and FNYEAQ. The CDR3 totals 12 residues. This CDR3 is CASSYGSGELFF. The CDR3 DNA follows: TGTGCCAGCAGCTACGGTTCCGGGGAGCTGTTTTTT.

The J gene is TRBJ2-7, the V gene TRBV5-4, with a possible D match to TRBD1 (6 bases). V was cut by 5 bases and J by 7 bases, with 19 bases left in between. The CDR3 is made up of 14 amino acids. Looked up from germline, CDR1 is SGHNT and CDR2 is YYREEE (reference sequence). The CDR3 sequence: CASSRDRDTGEQYF. CDR3 bases: TGTGCCAGCAGTCGAGACCGGGACACGGGGGAGCAGTACTTC.

This clone has only a few counts. V and J are TRBV7-9 and TRBJ2-5; 13 bases fit TRBD2. The germline V gene has CDR1 SEHNR and CDR2 FQNEAQ (reference sequence). This CDR3 has 16 residues. The V segment lost 6 bases and the J segment 2 bases; nucleotides outside the gene matches: 6. The CDR3 spells CASRRGLAGDQETQYF. CDR3 nucleotide sequence: TGTGCCAGCAGACGTGGACTAGCGGGGGATCAAGAGACCCAGTACTTC. The full variable domain, in which reference TRBV7-9 and TRBJ2-5 provide the parts outside the CDR3, is DTGVSQNPRHKITKRGQNVTFRCDPISEHNRLYWYRQTLGQGPEFLTYFQNEAQLEKSRLLSDRFSAERPKGSFSTLEIQRTEQGDSAMYLCASRRGLAGDQETQYFGPGTRLLVL.

This chain connects TRBV14 to TRBJ2-1; D possibly corresponds to TRBD2 (6 bases). Trimming cost V 2 bases and J 0 bases, with 11 bases left between them. The CDR3 length is 16 residues. CDR1 and CDR2 (germline): SGHDN, FVKESK. The DNA of the CDR3 is TGTGCCAGCAGCCAACTCGGGGGTCCCTCCTACAATGAGCAGTTCTTC. Residues: CASSQLGGPSYNEQFF.

The chain has TRBV4-1 and TRBJ2-7; tentatively, D is TRBD1 or TRBD2 (6 bases each). CDR3 size: 16 residues. Germline CDR1 and CDR2: MGHRA and YSYEKL. Trimming shortened V by 2 bases and J by 2 bases, and 16 bases separated the two germline ends. In DNA form, the CDR3 reads TGCGCCAGCAGCCAATTACCGGGACGGGGGCCCTACGAGCAGTACTTC. This sequence encodes CASSQLPGRGPYEQYF.

This sequence joins TRBV27 and TRBJ2-3; 9 nucleotides align to TRBD2. CDR1 and CDR2 (germline): MNHEY, SMNVEV (reference sequence). The CDR3 is 14 residues long. V lost 6 bases and J lost 2; bases outside the gene matches: 3. Written as DNA, the CDR3 is TGTGCCAGCAGCCTAGCGGGATACACAGATACGCAGTATTTT. This gives the protein CASSLAGYTDTQYF.

The chain joins TRBV5-5 to TRBJ1-4; D ambiguous. The CDR3 totals 15 residues. Germline CDR1 SGHKS, CDR2 YYEKEE (reference sequence). V was cut by 4 bases and J by 1 base, with 11 bases left in between. The CDR3: CASSANLLTNEKLFF. CDR3 nucleotides: TGTGCCAGCAGCGCTAATCTACTAACTAATGAAAAACTGTTTTTT.

The chain links TRBV18 to TRBJ1-3, with D possibly TRBD1 on 5 matching bases. With 6 bases removed from V and 0 bases from J, the gap between germline ends came to 12 bases. The CDR3 is made up of 15 amino acids. Germline V lookup: CDR1 KGHSH, CDR2 LQKENI. As DNA, the CDR3 is TGTGCCAGCTCTAATGACAGAGTCTCTGGAAACACCATATATTTT. Its translation: CASSNDRVSGNTIYF.

The chain combines TRBV7-8 with TRBJ1-5; possibly TRBD1 for D (5 bases). V lost 3 bases, J lost 2 bases, and 17 bases lay in between. The CDR3 contains 17 residues. CDR1 and CDR2 (germline): SGHVS, FQNEAQ. This CDR3 reads CASSFRSRAVGNQPQHF. The CDR3 DNA sequence: TGTGCCAGCAGCTTCCGGTCCAGGGCGGTGGGCAATCAGCCCCAGCATTTT.

This clone came up once. A clone one base away is much larger, so this may be a read error. J is TRBJ2-1 and V is TRBV7-8; maybe TRBD2 (6 bases). From germline, CDR1 is SGHVS and CDR2 FQNEAQ. The CDR3 consists of 12 residues. This CDR3 is CAGSLAAVEQFF. For the CDR3, the DNA is TGTGCCGGCAGCTTAGCGGCCGTTGAGCAGTTCTTC.

This clone was seen more than once but under ten times. The chain carries TRBV16 and TRBJ1-1; D is undetermined. V gave up 5 bases and J gave up 4 bases, with 11 bases separating them. Germline V gene data show CDR1 as KGHSY and CDR2 as FQNENV. The CDR3 spans 13 residues. The CDR3 reads CASSFLDGTEAFF. The CDR3, as DNA: TGTGCCAGCAGCTTCCTGGACGGCACTGAAGCTTTCTTT.

The gene calls are TRBV5-6 and TRBJ2-1; the D gene is possibly TRBD1 (5 bases). Trimming took 4 bases from V and 1 from J, leaving 12 bases between them. The CDR3 runs to 15 residues. Germline-derived CDR1 and CDR2 are SGHDT and YYEEEE. This CDR3 is CASSLDILSYNEQFF. The CDR3 region has the DNA TGTGCCAGCAGCCTGGACATCCTGTCCTACAATGAGCAGTTCTTC. Variable domain in full (rest from reference TRBV5-6 and TRBJ2-1): DAGVTQSPTHLIKTRGQQVTLRCSPKSGHDTVSWYQQALGQGPQFIFQYYEEEERQRGNFPDRFSGHQFPNYSSELNVNALLLGDSALYLCASSLDILSYNEQFFGPGTRLTVL.